These T cell receptor beta chains were read from a single sample in a study of shared clonotypes between healthy human individuals. Using immunoSEQ multiplex PCR, the repertoire was profiled, and TCRdb retains in-frame clones only, with some absent. The table includes 530,000 or so clones, 75% to 80% detected once. Source material: PBMCs. These receptors came from a woman aged 40 to 50 in good health. Some clones in this sample may be carry-over from other donors' samples. The CDR3 runs from the conserved cysteine through the conserved F or W. Fields, in order: V gene, D gene, clone size, J gene, CDR3 length, CDR3 protein, CDR3 DNA. A D gene is named only where the DNA matches it firmly. The listing skips clone size in some rows; elsewhere it reads once, few, many or a size class.

v_gene: TRBV9
d_gene: .
abundance: once
j_gene: TRBJ2-7
len: 15
CDR3aa: CASSVGSGSGSEQYF
CDR3nt: TGTGCCAGCAGCGTAGGATCGGGGAGCGGCTCCGAGCAGTACTTC

v_gene: TRBV7-6
d_gene: .
abundance: .
j_gene: TRBJ1-2
len: 18
CDR3aa: CASSLAGTLSGGDYGYTF
CDR3nt: TGTGCCAGCAGCTTAGCCGGGACGCTCAGCGGTGGTGACTATGGCTACACCTTC

v_gene: TRBV2
d_gene: TRBD2
abundance: .
j_gene: TRBJ2-7
len: 19
CDR3aa: CASSPGGIGLAGLKDEQYF
CDR3nt: TGTGCCAGCAGCCCCGGGGGAATTGGGCTAGCGGGACTTAAAGACGAGCAGTACTTC

v_gene: TRBV14
d_gene: .
abundance: .
j_gene: TRBJ2-7
len: 16
CDR3aa: CASSQVGGLNSYEQYF
CDR3nt: TGTGCCAGCAGCCAAGTGGGGGGCCTAAACTCCTACGAGCAGTACTTC

v_gene: TRBV4-2
d_gene: TRBD1
abundance: .
j_gene: TRBJ1-3
len: 17
CDR3aa: CASSPGPDRGSGNTIYF
CDR3nt: TGTGCCAGCAGCCCTGGGCCTGACAGGGGGTCTGGAAACACCATATATTTT

v_gene: TRBV18
d_gene: TRBD1
abundance: .
j_gene: TRBJ2-3
len: 15
CDR3aa: CASSPGQGGTDTQYF
CDR3nt: TGTGCCAGCTCACCCGGACAGGGCGGCACAGATACGCAGTATTTT

v_gene: TRBV11-2
d_gene: TRBD1
abundance: .
j_gene: TRBJ1-5
len: 12
CDR3aa: CASRQGGQPQHF
CDR3nt: TGTGCCAGCCGACAGGGCGGGCAGCCCCAGCATTTT

v_gene: TRBV5-1
d_gene: .
abundance: .
j_gene: TRBJ2-7
len: 13
CDR3aa: CASSLLGSYEQYF
CDR3nt: TGCGCCAGCAGCTTGTTGGGCTCCTACGAGCAGTACTTC

v_gene: TRBV4-1
d_gene: .
abundance: .
j_gene: TRBJ2-2
len: 15
CDR3aa: CASSQVAGVTGELFF
CDR3nt: TGCGCCAGCAGCCAAGTTGCAGGGGTCACCGGGGAGCTGTTTTTT

v_gene: TRBV9
d_gene: TRBD2
abundance: .
j_gene: TRBJ2-5
len: 17
CDR3aa: CASSAGLAGAYQETQYF
CDR3nt: TGTGCCAGCAGCGCGGGACTAGCGGGAGCTTACCAAGAGACCCAGTACTTC

v_gene: TRBV5-5
d_gene: .
abundance: .
j_gene: TRBJ2-1
len: 12
CDR3aa: CASSPNWNEQFF
CDR3nt: TGTGCCAGCAGCCCGAATTGGAATGAGCAGTTCTTC

v_gene: TRBV18
d_gene: .
abundance: .
j_gene: TRBJ2-7
len: 16
CDR3aa: CASSPTHPSSSYEQYF
CDR3nt: TGTGCCAGCTCACCCACCCATCCGTCGAGCTCCTACGAGCAGTACTTC

v_gene: TRBV20-1
d_gene: .
abundance: .
j_gene: TRBJ2-1
len: 10
CDR3aa: CSATEHEQFF
CDR3nt: TGCAGTGCTACCGAGCATGAGCAGTTCTTC

v_gene: TRBV18
d_gene: .
abundance: .
j_gene: TRBJ2-2
len: 14
CDR3aa: CASSPPAGTGELFF
CDR3nt: TGTGCCAGCTCACCTCCGGCGGGCACCGGGGAGCTGTTTTTT

v_gene: TRBV6-5
d_gene: .
abundance: .
j_gene: TRBJ1-1
len: 12
CDR3aa: CASSLSGWGAFF
CDR3nt: TGTGCCAGCAGCCTGAGTGGCTGGGGAGCTTTCTTT

v_gene: TRBV18
d_gene: .
abundance: .
j_gene: TRBJ1-1
len: 12
CDR3aa: CASSPLEGEAFF
CDR3nt: TGTGCCAGCTCACCCTTAGAGGGGGAAGCTTTCTTT

v_gene: TRBV7-2
d_gene: TRBD2
abundance: .
j_gene: TRBJ2-3
len: 15
CDR3aa: CASSLSGRGADTQYF
CDR3nt: TGTGCCAGCAGCTTAAGCGGGAGAGGGGCAGATACGCAGTATTTT

v_gene: TRBV28
d_gene: TRBD2
abundance: once
j_gene: TRBJ2-5
len: 15
CDR3aa: CASSPPGLAVGTQYF
CDR3nt: TGTGCCAGCAGTCCCCCGGGACTAGCGGTAGGGACCCAGTACTTC

v_gene: TRBV7-9
d_gene: TRBD2
abundance: .
j_gene: TRBJ2-2
len: 13
CDR3aa: CASSLAGYGELFF
CDR3nt: TGTGCCAGCAGCCTAGCGGGATACGGGGAGCTGTTTTTT

v_gene: TRBV28
d_gene: TRBD1
abundance: .
j_gene: TRBJ2-3
len: 14
CDR3aa: CASSILQGTDTQYF
CDR3nt: TGTGCCAGCAGTATCCTACAGGGGACAGATACGCAGTATTTT

v_gene: TRBV4-2
d_gene: .
abundance: .
j_gene: TRBJ2-3
len: 16
CDR3aa: CASSGLVVGGPDTQYF
CDR3nt: TGTGCCAGCTCCGGGCTGGTGGTGGGAGGACCAGATACGCAGTATTTT

v_gene: TRBV28
d_gene: .
abundance: .
j_gene: TRBJ2-7
len: 13
CDR3aa: CASRDFPTYEQYF
CDR3nt: TGTGCCTCCCGGGACTTTCCCACCTACGAGCAGTACTTC

v_gene: TRBV27
d_gene: .
abundance: many
j_gene: TRBJ2-3
len: 16
CDR3aa: CASSPGVAEVTDTQYF
CDR3nt: TGTGCCAGCAGTCCGGGGGTAGCGGAGGTCACAGATACGCAGTATTTT

v_gene: TRBV27
d_gene: .
abundance: .
j_gene: TRBJ1-4
len: 15
CDR3aa: CASSAPSRLGEKLFF
CDR3nt: TGTGCCAGCAGTGCCCCCTCCCGTCTGGGTGAAAAACTGTTTTTT

v_gene: TRBV28
d_gene: .
abundance: many
j_gene: TRBJ1-2
len: 14
CDR3aa: CASSFYGGLDGYTF
CDR3nt: TGTGCCAGCAGTTTTTATGGGGGGCTTGACGGCTACACCTTC

v_gene: TRBV6-1
d_gene: TRBD1
abundance: .
j_gene: TRBJ2-7
len: 14
CDR3aa: CASSMGQVAYEQYF
CDR3nt: TGTGCCAGCAGCATGGGACAGGTCGCCTACGAGCAGTACTTC

v_gene: TRBV15
d_gene: .
abundance: .
j_gene: TRBJ1-3
len: 13
CDR3aa: CATSREGRNTIYF
CDR3nt: TGTGCCACCAGCAGAGAGGGGCGAAACACCATATATTTT

v_gene: TRBV27
d_gene: TRBD2
abundance: .
j_gene: TRBJ2-3
len: 19
CDR3aa: CASSLSAPSGRPSTDTQYF
CDR3nt: TGTGCCAGCAGTTTATCGGCCCCTAGCGGGCGACCTAGCACAGATACGCAGTATTTT

v_gene: TRBV9
d_gene: TRBD1
abundance: .
j_gene: TRBJ2-1
len: 16
CDR3aa: CASSLTGLTSYNEQFF
CDR3nt: TGTGCCAGCAGCTTGACAGGGCTAACTTCCTACAATGAGCAGTTCTTC

v_gene: TRBV7-2
d_gene: .
abundance: .
j_gene: TRBJ1-2
len: 16
CDR3aa: CASSLGSSASNYGYTF
CDR3nt: TGTGCCAGCAGCTTAGGTTCGTCCGCCTCTAACTATGGCTACACCTTC

v_gene: TRBV6-1
d_gene: .
abundance: once
j_gene: TRBJ1-1
len: 15
CDR3aa: CASSEGAGVNTEAFF
CDR3nt: TGTGCCAGCAGTGAAGGGGCGGGGGTGAACACTGAAGCTTTCTTT

v_gene: TRBV7-3
d_gene: TRBD2
abundance: .
j_gene: TRBJ2-1
len: 15
CDR3aa: CASSSSGSNNNEQFF
CDR3nt: TGTGCCAGCAGCTCAAGCGGGAGCAACAACAATGAGCAGTTCTTC

v_gene: TRBV4-2
d_gene: TRBD2
abundance: .
j_gene: TRBJ2-7
len: 16
CDR3aa: CASSQREVEGDYEQYF
CDR3nt: TGTGCCAGCAGCCAACGGGAGGTAGAAGGTGACTACGAGCAGTACTTC

v_gene: TRBV6-1
d_gene: .
abundance: .
j_gene: TRBJ2-1
len: 15
CDR3aa: CASSGRFRSYDEQFF
CDR3nt: TGTGCCAGCAGTGGCCGTTTCAGGTCTTACGATGAGCAGTTCTTC

v_gene: TRBV5-4
d_gene: TRBD2
abundance: .
j_gene: TRBJ2-3
len: 18
CDR3aa: CASSLGPGRGGGTDTQYF
CDR3nt: TGTGCCAGCAGCCTCGGACCGGGAAGGGGAGGGGGCACAGATACGCAGTATTTT

v_gene: TRBV4-3
d_gene: TRBD2
abundance: .
j_gene: TRBJ2-7
len: 16
CDR3aa: CASSRAGTSGSYEQYF
CDR3nt: TGCGCCAGCAGCCGTGCAGGGACTAGCGGATCCTACGAGCAGTACTTC

v_gene: TRBV28
d_gene: .
abundance: .
j_gene: TRBJ1-4
len: 12
CDR3aa: CASSGSNEKLFF
CDR3nt: TGTGCCAGCAGTGGGAGTAATGAAAAACTGTTTTTT